The 20 T cell receptor beta chains given below trace back to one sample, sequenced in a study of CD8 T cells in ankylosing spondylitis. A single record per CDR3 protein comes from TCRdb applying MiXCR to the 5' RACE reads. Of 150,000 to 200,000 distinct CDR3 sequences listed, 10% to 15% are singletons. Sequences were obtained from blood, either unsorted or a sorted T cell fraction (not recorded which). The origin of the receptors is a female donor with ankylosing spondylitis or in good health (not recorded which).

The table lists this clonotype with a few counts. J is TRBJ2-5 and V is TRBV6-1; D call uncertain. Germline CDR1 reads MNHNS; CDR2 reads SASEGT. The CDR3 contains 14 residues. V was pared by 4 bases and J by 2 bases, with 11 bases between. The CDR3 DNA reads TGTGCCAGCAGTGTGCCAGACCCACAAGAGACCCAGTACTTC. Encoded protein: CASSVPDPQETQYF.

The rearrangement links TRBV15 to TRBJ1-1, with TRBD1 matching over 7 bases. The CDR3 spans 17 residues. Germline V CDR1 and CDR2: LNHNV, YYDKDF (reference sequence). V shed 0 bases, J shed 4 bases, and the junction held 11 bases outside the gene matches. This CDR3 reads CATSRDGWTGGPTEAFF. The CDR3 nucleotides read TGTGCCACCAGCAGAGATGGATGGACAGGTGGGCCCACTGAAGCTTTCTTT.

This clonotype was seen a few times. The genes are TRBV19 and TRBJ1-5, with D perhaps TRBD1 (5 bases). The CDR3 contains 15 residues. V was cut by 3 bases and J by 4 bases, with 13 bases left in between. Germline CDR1 LNHDA, CDR2 SQIVND (reference sequence). As DNA, the CDR3 is TGTGCCAGTAGTATTGGTAAGGGGCCTAATCAGCCCCAGCATTTT. Translated: CASSIGKGPNQPQHF.

This clonotype was counted at least ten times. The rearrangement links TRBV7-2 to TRBJ2-3, with a tentative D call TRBD1 (6 bases). V lost 2 bases and J lost 9, with 15 bases in between. Germline V gene data show CDR1 as SGHTA and CDR2 as FQGNSA. This CDR3 is built from 14 residues. CDR3 bases: TGTGCCAGCAGCTTACACAGGGACACCCGAACGCAGTATTTT. It yields the protein CASSLHRDTRTQYF.

This clonotype was picked up many times. The chain employs TRBV20-1 and TRBJ2-1; a possible D gene is TRBD2 (6 bases). This CDR3 is 12 amino acids long. Trimming pared 0 bases from V and 7 bases from J, leaving 7 bases between. CDR1 is DFQATT and CDR2 is SNEGSKA in the germline V gene (reference sequence). CDR3 loop: CSARDRGNEQFF. The CDR3, as DNA: TGCAGTGCTAGAGATCGGGGGAATGAGCAGTTCTTC.

In its sample, this clonotype was seen a few times. The chain combines TRBV20-1 with TRBJ2-1; 11 bases fit TRBD2. Per the germline V gene, CDR1 is DFQATT and CDR2 is SNEGSKA (reference sequence). Trimming at V came to 5 bases and at J to 2 bases, leaving 14 bases not matched to a gene. The CDR3 covers 18 residues. DNA of the CDR3: TGCAGTGCTCCTAGTCACGGTAGCGGGAGGGCAACCTACAATGAGCAGTTCTTC. Translated, it gives CSAPSHGSGRATYNEQFF.

This clonotype was counted between two and nine times. The V and J genes are TRBV4-2 and TRBJ2-2; D gene uncertain. V lost 0 bases and J 1 base, leaving 9 bases between the germline ends. This CDR3 has 16 residues. The V gene's germline CDR1 is LGHNA and CDR2 YNFKEQ. The CDR3 reads CASSQETGLNTGELFF. Here the CDR3 DNA reads TGTGCCAGCAGCCAAGAAACTGGCCTGAACACCGGGGAGCTGTTTTTT.

This clonotype was detected many times. This sequence joins TRBV5-1 and TRBJ2-1, with 8 positions matching TRBD1. Germline-derived CDR1 and CDR2 are SGHRS and YFSETQ. J gave up 2 bases and V 0 bases, and 4 bases lay outside the gene matches. This CDR3 has 16 residues. The CDR3: CASSLGGTGAYNEQFF. CDR3 sequence (DNA): TGCGCCAGCAGCTTGGGAGGGACAGGCGCCTACAATGAGCAGTTCTTC.

In this sample, this clonotype turned up many times. The J gene is TRBJ1-1, the V gene TRBV7-9; no clear D. Trimming removed 5 bases at V and 1 base at J, with 11 bases between. The CDR3 is made up of 14 amino acids. Germline loops: CDR1 SEHNR, CDR2 FQNEAQ (reference sequence). The CDR3 spells CASSPELENTEAFF. The DNA for the CDR3 is TGTGCCAGCAGCCCAGAGCTGGAGAACACTGAAGCTTTCTTT. Full variable domain (rest looked up from reference TRBV7-9 and TRBJ1-1): DTGVSQNPRHKITKRGQNVTFRCDPISEHNRLYWYRQTLGQGPEFLTYFQNEAQLEKSRLLSDRFSAERPKGSFSTLEIQRTEQGDSAMYLCASSPELENTEAFFGQGTRLTVV.

The CDR3 region is CASSNGGTSTDTQYF. The CDR3 nucleotides read TGTGCCAGCTCAAACGGCGGTACTAGCACAGATACGCAGTATTTT. The genes are TRBV18 and TRBJ2-3, with D hard to call. Trimming shortened V by 5 bases and J by 0 bases, and 12 bases separated the two germline ends. Germline V gene sequence: CDR1 KGHSH, CDR2 LQKENI. The CDR3 runs to 15 residues.

The V gene is TRBV14, the J gene TRBJ1-1; D call uncertain. The CDR3 contains 11 residues. The V and J ends lost 6 bases and 4 bases respectively, with 6 bases between them. CDR1 and CDR2 (germline): SGHDN, FVKESK. The CDR3 sequence: CASSKVTEAFF. In DNA, the CDR3 is TGTGCCAGCAGTAAAGTCACTGAAGCTTTCTTT.

V is TRBV11-3 and J is TRBJ2-1, with 11 bases fitting TRBD2. Germline lookup yields CDR1 SGHNT and CDR2 YENEEA. J lost 4 bases, V lost 5 bases, and 4 bases had no gene match. The CDR3 has 15 residues. CDR3 DNA: TGTGCCAGCAGCAAGACTAGCGGGGTTTACAATGAGCAGTTCTTC. It yields the protein CASSKTSGVYNEQFF. Filled out from reference TRBV11-3 and TRBJ2-1, the complete variable domain reads EAGVVQSPRYKIIEKKQPVAFWCNPISGHNTLYWYLQNLGQGPELLIRYENEEAVDDSQLPKDRFSAERLKGVDSTLKIQPAELGDSAVYLCASSKTSGVYNEQFFGPGTRLTVL.

Concerning this clonotype itself: A much bigger clone sits one base away, suggesting this may be a read error. The CDR3 here is CASSATGYEQFF. The DNA for the CDR3 is TGTGCCAGCAGCGCGACAGGGTATGAGCAGTTCTTC. The chain is built from TRBV7-9 and TRBJ2-1, with 7 bases lining up with TRBD1. Germline-derived CDR1 and CDR2 are SEHNR and FQNEAQ (reference sequence). The junction had 3 bases not matched to a gene; V was cut back by 5 bases and J by 8 bases. The length of the CDR3 is 12 residues.

The rearrangement uses TRBV19 and TRBJ2-7; TRBD1 might be the D (6 bases). The CDR3 has 14 amino acids. CDR1 and CDR2 (germline): LNHDA, SQIVND (reference sequence). V lost 8 bases and J 1 base, leaving 15 bases between the germline ends. The DNA of the CDR3 is TGTGCCAGTGCCTCCAGGGGATCTTCCTACGAGCAGTACTTC. Its translation: CASASRGSSYEQYF.

The rearrangement joins TRBV21-1 to TRBJ1-2. TRBV21-1 is assigned pseudogene status. This CDR3 contains 14 residues. The CDR3 coding sequence is TGTGCCAGCAGCGTATTGGACGGAGCCTATGGCTACACCTTC. Protein: CASSVLDGAYGYTF.

Only a few counts were recorded for this clonotype. The chain links TRBV29-1 to TRBJ1-1; TRBD1 matches 7 bases. Germline lookup yields CDR1 SQVTM and CDR2 ANQGSEA. The CDR3 runs 13 residues. Here the CDR3 reads CVGQSHLNTEAFF. CDR3 coding DNA: TGCGTGGGACAGTCACACTTGAACACTGAAGCTTTCTTT.

To note about this clonotype: A much bigger clone sits one base away, suggesting this may be a read error. The CDR3 bases are TGTGCCAGCAGCCCGACGACCAGGGCGACAGATACGCAGTATTTT. Translated, it gives CASSPTTRATDTQYF. J is TRBJ2-3 and V is TRBV7-9; D may be TRBD1 (5 bases). Trimming cost V 5 bases and J 3 bases, with 15 bases left between them. The CDR3 extends over 15 amino acids. The germline V gene encodes CDR1 SEHNR and CDR2 FQNEAQ (reference sequence).

This clonotype was observed many times. The chain is built from TRBV20-1 and TRBJ2-3; TRBD2 aligns across 9 bases. From germline, CDR1 is DFQATT and CDR2 SNEGSKA (reference sequence). Trimming took 5 bases from V and 4 from J; bases not matched to a gene: 13. This CDR3 has 16 residues. In nucleotides, the CDR3 is TGCAGTGCTCAAGACTGGCTAGCGGGACCATCAGATACGCAGTATTTT. Its translation: CSAQDWLAGPSDTQYF.

A few counts support this clonotype. The chain combines TRBV12-3 or TRBV12-4 with TRBJ2-2; D gene uncertain. CDR3 length: 12 amino acids. Trimming shortened V by 7 bases and J by 7 bases, and 10 bases separated the two germline ends. The CDR3 DNA is TGTGCCAGCACTCTTATAAGCGGGGAGCTGTTTTTT. This sequence encodes CASTLISGELFF.

There are many counts of this clonotype. The rearrangement links TRBV7-2 to TRBJ1-3; D is uncertain. The CDR3 totals 15 residues. Germline lookup yields CDR1 SGHTA and CDR2 FQGNSA. V was shortened by 0 bases and J by 1 base, with 7 bases between the two germline ends. The CDR3 nucleotides read TGTGCCAGCAGCTTAGCAGGATATTCTGGAAACACCATATATTTT. Amino acid sequence: CASSLAGYSGNTIYF. The whole variable domain, filled in from reference TRBV7-2 and TRBJ1-3, reads GAGVSQSPSNKVTEKGKDVELRCDPISGHTALYWYRQSLGQGLEFLIYFQGNSAPDKSGLPSDRFSAERTGGSVSTLTIQRTQQEDSAVYLCASSLAGYSGNTIYFGEGSWLTVV.